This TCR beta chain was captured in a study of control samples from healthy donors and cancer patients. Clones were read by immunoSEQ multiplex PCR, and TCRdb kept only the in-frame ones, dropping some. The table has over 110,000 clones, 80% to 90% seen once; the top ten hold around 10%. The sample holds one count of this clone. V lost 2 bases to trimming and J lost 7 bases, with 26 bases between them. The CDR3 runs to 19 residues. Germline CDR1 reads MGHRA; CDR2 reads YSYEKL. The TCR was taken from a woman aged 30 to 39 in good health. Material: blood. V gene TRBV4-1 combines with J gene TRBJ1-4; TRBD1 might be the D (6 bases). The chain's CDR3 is CASSQLFSRLRDKGEKLFF. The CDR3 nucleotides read TGCGCCAGCAGCCAACTCTTCAGCCGGCTCCGGGACAAAGGTGAAAAACTGTTTTTT.